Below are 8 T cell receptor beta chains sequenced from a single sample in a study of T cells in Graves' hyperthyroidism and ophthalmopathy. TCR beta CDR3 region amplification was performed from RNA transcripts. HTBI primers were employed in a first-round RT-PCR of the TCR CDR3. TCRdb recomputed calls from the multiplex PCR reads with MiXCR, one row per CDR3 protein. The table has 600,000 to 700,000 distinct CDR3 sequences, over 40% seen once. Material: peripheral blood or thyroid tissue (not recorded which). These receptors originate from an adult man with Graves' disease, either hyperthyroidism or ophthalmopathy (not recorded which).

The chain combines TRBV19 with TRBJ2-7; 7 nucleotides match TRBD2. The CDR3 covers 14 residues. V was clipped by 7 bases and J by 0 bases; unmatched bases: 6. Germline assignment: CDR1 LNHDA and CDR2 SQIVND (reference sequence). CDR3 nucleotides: TGTGCCAGTACCCAGGGCGGGAGCTCCTACGAGCAGTACTTC. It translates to CASTQGGSSYEQYF. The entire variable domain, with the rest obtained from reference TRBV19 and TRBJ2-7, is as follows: DGGITQSPKYLFRKEGQNVTLSCEQNLNHDAMYWYRQDPGQGLRLIYYSQIVNDFQKGDIAEGYSVSREKKESFPLTVTSAQKNPTAFYLCASTQGGSSYEQYFGPGTRLTVT.

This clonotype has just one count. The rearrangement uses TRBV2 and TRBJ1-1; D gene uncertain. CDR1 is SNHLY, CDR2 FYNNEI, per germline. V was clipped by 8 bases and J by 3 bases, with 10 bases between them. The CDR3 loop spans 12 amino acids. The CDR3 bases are TGTGCCAGCGGGTTAGGACACACTGAAGCTTTCTTT. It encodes CASGLGHTEAFF.

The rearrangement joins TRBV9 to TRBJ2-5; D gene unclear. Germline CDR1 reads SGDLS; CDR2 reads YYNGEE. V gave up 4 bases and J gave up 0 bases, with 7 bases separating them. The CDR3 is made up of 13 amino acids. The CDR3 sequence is CASSSRHQETQYF. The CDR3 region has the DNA TGTGCCAGCAGCTCCCGCCACCAAGAGACCCAGTACTTC. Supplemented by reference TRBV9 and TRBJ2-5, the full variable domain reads DSGVTQTPKHLITATGQRVTLRCSPRSGDLSVYWYQQSLDQGLQFLIQYYNGEERAKGNILERFSAQQFPDLHSELNLSSLELGDSALYFCASSSRHQETQYFGPGTRLLVL.

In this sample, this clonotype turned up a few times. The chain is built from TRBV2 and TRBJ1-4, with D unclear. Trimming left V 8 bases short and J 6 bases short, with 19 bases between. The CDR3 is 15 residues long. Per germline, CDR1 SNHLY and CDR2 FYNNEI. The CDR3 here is CASSPLAGPHEKLFF. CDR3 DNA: TGTGCCAGCTCACCACTGGCTGGGCCTCATGAAAAACTGTTTTTT.

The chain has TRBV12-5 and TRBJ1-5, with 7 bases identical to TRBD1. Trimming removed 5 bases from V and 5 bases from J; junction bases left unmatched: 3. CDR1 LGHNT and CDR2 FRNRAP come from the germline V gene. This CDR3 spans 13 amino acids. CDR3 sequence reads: CASGIGTDQPQHF. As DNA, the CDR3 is TGTGCTAGTGGTATAGGGACAGATCAGCCCCAGCATTTT.

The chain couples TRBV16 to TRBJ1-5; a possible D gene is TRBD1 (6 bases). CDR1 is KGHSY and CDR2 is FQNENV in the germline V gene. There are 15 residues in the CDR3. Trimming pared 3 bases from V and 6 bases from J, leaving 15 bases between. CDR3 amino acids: CASSHSTGGGQPQHF. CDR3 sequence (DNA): TGTGCCAGCAGCCATTCGACAGGAGGAGGTCAGCCCCAGCATTTT.

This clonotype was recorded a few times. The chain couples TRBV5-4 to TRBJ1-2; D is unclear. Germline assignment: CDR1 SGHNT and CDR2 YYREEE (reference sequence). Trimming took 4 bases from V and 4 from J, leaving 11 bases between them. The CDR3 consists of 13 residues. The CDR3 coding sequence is TGTGCCAGCAGCGTAGACGGCCTCTATGGCTACACCTTC. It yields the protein CASSVDGLYGYTF.

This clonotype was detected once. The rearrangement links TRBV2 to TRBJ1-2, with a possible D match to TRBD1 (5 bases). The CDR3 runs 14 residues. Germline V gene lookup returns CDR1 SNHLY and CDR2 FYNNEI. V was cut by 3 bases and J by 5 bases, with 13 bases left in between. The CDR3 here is CASSDPGSWYGYTF. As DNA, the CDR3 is TGTGCCAGCAGTGACCCAGGGTCTTGGTATGGCTACACCTTC.